What follows are 18 T cell receptor beta chains derived from one specimen sequenced in a study of prognosis after radiotherapy for stage I lung cancer. Genomic DNA served as the source from which two-round multiplex PCR generated TCR beta CDR3 amplicons. Each TRBV and TRBJ gene had its own primer in the first PCR round. TCRdb re-derived calls from the multiplex PCR reads in MiXCR, one entry per CDR3 protein. This table holds 20,000 or so distinct CDR3 sequences, roughly 30% found once. The specimen was PBMCs, collected before or after stereotactic body radiation therapy (not recorded which). The receptors stem from a donor of 50 years or more with non-small cell lung cancer.

This clonotype was found once. The rearrangement joins TRBV3-1 to TRBJ2-3; 13 nucleotides agree with TRBD2. Germline lookup yields CDR1 LGHDT and CDR2 YNNKEL (reference sequence). The trim removed 4 bases at V and 0 bases at J, leaving 7 bases unmatched. This CDR3 is 18 amino acids long. The chain's CDR3 is CASSPFGTSGDSTDTQYF. The CDR3 DNA reads as TGTGCCAGCAGCCCCTTCGGGACTAGCGGGGATAGCACAGATACGCAGTATTTT.

At least ten counts were recorded for this clonotype. The genes are TRBV2 and TRBJ1-2; TRBD1 matches 7 bases. Unmatched junction bases numbered 10, after V lost 3 bases and J lost 12 bases. Germline V CDR1 and CDR2: SNHLY, FYNNEI. This CDR3 contains 13 residues. In DNA form, the CDR3 reads TGTGCCAGCAGTGATCGACAGGGCTTAAGTCACACCTTC. It translates to CASSDRQGLSHTF.

This clonotype occurred many times. This sequence joins TRBV10-3 and TRBJ2-6, with TRBD1 matching 8 bases. CDR1 is ENHRY, CDR2 SYGVKD, per germline. The V gene end was trimmed by 0 bases and the J gene end by 0 bases; junction bases not matched to a gene: 4. The CDR3 consists of 18 residues. The CDR3 bases are TGTGCCATCAGTGAGTCGCGGACAGGGAACTCTGGGGCCAACGTCCTGACTTTC. Protein sequence: CAISESRTGNSGANVLTF.

There are many counts of this clonotype. Here the CDR3 DNA reads TGTGCCATCAGGGCCGGGACAGGGGACATCTCCTACGAGCAGTACTTC. It encodes CAIRAGTGDISYEQYF. This chain uses TRBV10-3 with TRBJ2-7; 10 nucleotides align to TRBD1. This CDR3 spans 16 amino acids. Germline V gene data show CDR1 as ENHRY and CDR2 as SYGVKD. The junction had 8 bases not matched to a gene; V was cut back by 6 bases and J by 0 bases.

This clonotype was observed at least ten times. The gene calls are TRBV20-1 and TRBJ2-1; 10 bases fit TRBD2. Germline assignment: CDR1 DFQATT and CDR2 SNEGSKA (reference sequence). The CDR3 runs to 15 residues. J lost 4 bases, V lost 6 bases, and 9 bases had no gene match. The CDR3 is CSATLAGVSYNEQFF. The CDR3 DNA is TGCAGTGCGACCCTAGCGGGAGTATCTTACAATGAGCAGTTCTTC.

Within the sample, this clonotype is medium-sized. The CDR3 spells CAWIKADAFYGYTF. Here the CDR3 DNA reads TGTGCCTGGATCAAGGCAGACGCCTTCTATGGCTACACCTTC. The rearrangement links TRBV30 to TRBJ1-2; D uncertain. This CDR3 has 14 residues. Germline assignment: CDR1 GTSNPN and CDR2 SVGIG (reference sequence). V was clipped by 4 bases and J by 4 bases, with 16 bases between them.

This clonotype has ten or more counts. This chain links TRBV7-2 with TRBJ1-5; D is perhaps TRBD1 (6 bases). Germline CDR1 reads SGHTA; CDR2 reads FQGNSA. V was clipped by 5 bases and J by 2 bases, with 10 bases between them. There are 14 residues in the CDR3. CDR3 bases: TGTGCCAGCAGCCAAAACAGGGGCAATCAGCCCCAGCATTTT. Amino acid sequence: CASSQNRGNQPQHF.

This clonotype was seen at least ten times. The V gene is TRBV15, the J gene TRBJ2-3; weak D call: TRBD2 (6 bases). Germline CDR1 reads LNHNV; CDR2 reads YYDKDF (reference sequence). The CDR3 loop spans 16 amino acids. V was cut by 0 bases and J by 1 base, with 11 bases left in between. CDR3 DNA: TGTGCCACCAGCAGAGATTTGTGGGAGGGCACAGATACGCAGTATTTT. The encoded protein is CATSRDLWEGTDTQYF. Drawing the rest from reference TRBV15 and TRBJ2-3, the complete variable domain is DAMVIQNPRYQVTQFGKPVTLSCSQTLNHNVMYWYQQKSSQAPKLLFHYYDKDFNNEADTPDNFQSRRPNTSFCFLDIRSPGLGDTAMYLCATSRDLWEGTDTQYFGPGTRLTVL.

This clonotype was observed at least ten times. The chain links TRBV18 to TRBJ1-4, with D possibly matching TRBD1 (5 bases). The germline V gene encodes CDR1 KGHSH and CDR2 LQKENI. The ends were cut back, 6 bases at V and 8 bases at J, with 19 bases in the middle. This CDR3 region has 15 residues. CDR3 in amino acids: CASSPPGAPGEKLFF. CDR3 nucleotides: TGTGCCAGCTCCCCTCCCGGGGCCCCGGGCGAAAAACTGTTTTTT.

In its sample, this clonotype was seen many times. The genes are TRBV2 and TRBJ2-7; 15 nucleotides agree with TRBD2. Germline trimming cut 4 bases from V and 4 bases from J; bases unmatched to any gene: 5. Germline CDR1 and CDR2: SNHLY and FYNNEI. This CDR3 is built from 16 residues. The DNA of the CDR3 is TGTGCCAGCAGTGGCGGACTAGCGGGAGGGAAATACGAGCAGTACTTC. Protein sequence: CASSGGLAGGKYEQYF.

As for this clonotype: Sequence at one end of the junction differs from germline and may be a read error. V gene TRBV19 combines with J gene TRBJ2-5, with unresolved D. The CDR3 is made up of 16 amino acids. Germline V CDR1 and CDR2: LNHDA, SQIVND (reference sequence). CDR3 nucleotide sequence: TGTACCAGTAGTAACCTGGTTTTTGATGGTTGGCAGACCCAGTACTTC. Protein sequence: CTSSNLVFDGWQTQYF.

In this sample, this clonotype turned up many times. One base away lies a much larger clone, so this may be a sequencing read error. The chain recombines TRBV30 with TRBJ1-6; no clear D gene. Germline V CDR1 and CDR2: GTSNPN, SVGIG (reference sequence). The CDR3 loop spans 11 amino acids. Trimming pared 1 base from V and 9 bases from J, leaving 4 bases between. The CDR3 bases are TGTGCCTGGAGTGAAAGTTCACCCCTCCACTTT. Protein sequence: CAWSESSPLHF. Drawing the rest from reference TRBV30 and TRBJ1-6, the complete variable domain is SQTIHQWPATLVQPVGSPLSLECTVEGTSNPNLYWYRQAAGRGLQLLFYSVGIGQISSEVPQNLSASRPQDRQFILSSKKLLLSDSGFYLCAWSESSPLHFGNGTRLTVT.

Points on this clonotype: A clone one base away is much larger, so this may be a read error. V usage is TRBV7-9 and J usage is TRBJ1-1, with a possible D match to TRBD1 (6 bases). V was clipped by 3 bases and J by 11 bases, with 13 bases between them. This CDR3 comprises 12 residues. Germline CDR1 SEHNR, CDR2 FQNEAQ (reference sequence). CDR3 region: CASSLGHDSAFF. The DNA for the CDR3 is TGTGCCAGCAGCTTGGGACATGATTCGGCTTTCTTT.

Points on this clonotype: A far larger clone is a single base away, which makes a read error likely. This chain uses TRBV6-8 with TRBJ2-1; D is perhaps TRBD2 (6 bases). V lost 5 bases to trimming and J lost 8 bases, with 25 bases between them. This CDR3 has 17 amino acids. Germline-derived CDR1 and CDR2 are MNHGY and SAAAGT. In nucleotides, the CDR3 is TGTGCCAGCAGTGAAGAATGGGTGACTAGGGATTGGGATGAGCAGTTCTTC. Translated, it gives CASSEEWVTRDWDEQFF.

About this clonotype: The junction departs from germline at one end; a sequencing error may be responsible. The rearrangement uses TRBV11-2 and TRBJ2-5; D gene uncertain. This CDR3 is 13 amino acids long. The V gene's germline CDR1 is SGHAT and CDR2 FQNNGV. The CDR3 protein is CASSSDWQETQYF. The DNA for the CDR3 is TGTGCCAGCAGCTCAGACTGGCAAGAGACGCAGTACTTC.

Notes on this clonotype: Since a far larger clone is one base different, this is likely a read error. This CDR3 is CSAWDAGTGGNEQFF. CDR3 nucleotide sequence: TGCAGTGCTTGGGACGCCGGGACAGGGGGCAATGAGCAGTTCTTC. This sequence joins TRBV20-1 and TRBJ2-5; TRBD1 matches at 11 bases. The closer fit of TRBJ2-1 to the DNA end suggests the J call may be wrong. The CDR3 covers 15 residues. Germline V gene data show CDR1 as DFQATT and CDR2 as SNEGSKA (reference sequence).

This clonotype has at least ten counts. The CDR3 DNA reads as TGTGCCAGCAGTCAGAGCGGGACTACCGGGGAGCTGTTTTTT. It yields the protein CASSQSGTTGELFF. The chain has TRBV6-1 and TRBJ2-2; 7 bases match TRBD2. J lost 5 bases, V lost 5 bases, and 5 bases had no gene match. The CDR3 spans 14 residues. The germline gives CDR1 MNHNS, CDR2 SASEGT.

This clonotype was detected ten times or more. The chain has TRBV5-1 and TRBJ2-2; D is unclear. Germline V CDR1 and CDR2: SGHRS, YFSETQ. The CDR3 extends over 14 amino acids. The ends were cut back, 4 bases at V and 8 bases at J, with 15 bases in the middle. CDR3 protein: CASSIDRPAGELFF. Written as DNA, the CDR3 is TGCGCCAGCAGCATAGACCGGCCGGCGGGGGAGCTGTTTTTT. The whole variable domain, filled in from reference TRBV5-1 and TRBJ2-2, reads KAGVTQTPRYLIKTRGQQVTLSCSPISGHRSVSWYQQTPGQGLQFLFEYFSETQRNKGNFPGRFSGRQFSNSRSEMNVSTLELGDSALYLCASSIDRPAGELFFGEGSRLTVL.